This T cell receptor beta chain is drawn from a study of breast tumors, draining lymph nodes, adjacent tissues. Study-level results: Luminal-like breast cancer showed significantly higher tumor–nontumor repertoire similarity than basal-like. Tumor TCR diversity was below lymph nodes but above nontumor tissue. Data only fit, rather than demonstrated, lymph node origin of most tumor T cells.

With respect to this clonotype: Its antigen is undetermined.

A single record per CDR3 protein comes from TCRdb applying MiXCR to the multiplex PCR reads. The sample lists under 25,000 distinct CDR3 sequences, around two fifths occurring once. This receptor was identified in a female donor with breast cancer. Some clones in this sample may be carry-over from other donors' samples. Material: breast tumor tissue.

CDR3 residues: CASSEGAVLYEQYF. DNA for the CDR3: TGTGCCAGCAGTGAAGGGGCCGTCCTCTACGAGCAGTACTTC. The chain recombines TRBV2 with TRBJ2-7; D not certain. The CDR3 is made up of 14 amino acids. Looked up from germline, CDR1 is SNHLY and CDR2 is FYNNEI. V was cut by 1 base and J by 3 bases, with 10 bases left in between.